This T cell receptor beta chain stems from a study of beta chain features in type 1 diabetes. The J segment lost 2 bases and the V segment lost 6 bases, leaving 4 bases of the junction unmatched. In germline, CDR1 is SEHNR, CDR2 FQNEAQ (reference sequence). This CDR3 has 14 residues. In this sample, this clone turned up a few times. Its target is not known. Other DNA sequences of this sample code for an identical CDR3. General study findings and limits: Shorter TCRB CDR3s, moderately but significantly so, marked every one of the four CD4+ subsets in Type 1 diabetes patients. A greater similarity of naive, central memory and Treg TCRB repertoires was seen among patients than among healthy donors.

The study reverse transcribed the entire isolated RNA, so it sequenced expressed TCRB transcripts. Here immunoSEQ multiplex PCR was the method, and the copy in TCRdb shows in-frame clones only, minus some. The sample consists of some 280,000 clones, roughly an eighth of them appearing once. This sequence joins TRBV7-9 and TRBJ1-5; 7 nucleotides agree with TRBD1. Material: naive CD4+ T cells from blood. This TCR was recovered from a man aged 25-45 years with type 1 diabetes. Written as DNA, the CDR3 is TGTGCCAGCAGTCCTGGGACAGGCAATCAGCCCCAGCATTTT. This sequence encodes CASSPGTGNQPQHF.